These 20 T cell receptor beta chains were sequenced from one sample in a study of blood T cell repertoires in COVID-19. Clones were sequenced by immunoSEQ multiplex PCR, and TCRdb holds only the in-frame ones, with some missing. The repertoire holds some 210,000 clones, with about 91% as singletons. What was sequenced was peripheral blood. All receptors come from a young man with acute or convalescent COVID-19.

V gene TRBV7-9 combines with J gene TRBJ2-2; TRBD2 matches 12 bases. Looked up from germline, CDR1 is SEHNR and CDR2 is FQNEAQ (reference sequence). V shed 10 bases and J 1 base; nucleotides not matched to a gene: 4. The CDR3 length is 15 residues. CDR3 coding DNA: TGTGCCACCGGACTAGCGGGAAGGAACACCGGGGAGCTGTTTTTT. It is translated as CATGLAGRNTGELFF.

J is TRBJ2-2 and V is TRBV23-1; D not resolved. TRBV23-1 is identified as an open reading frame with a role that is uncertain. CDR3 length: 13 residues. Trimming stripped 8 bases from V and 7 bases from J, with 14 bases between. The CDR3 is CASSTSGIGELFF. CDR3 DNA: TGCGCCAGCTCAACTTCGGGTATCGGGGAGCTGTTTTTT.

J is TRBJ2-5 and V is TRBV2; possibly TRBD1 for D (5 bases). This CDR3 contains 13 residues. Trimming cost V 6 bases and J 1 base, with 9 bases left between them. CDR1 and CDR2 from the germline V gene are SNHLY and FYNNEI. The CDR3 DNA follows: TGTGCCAGCAGGCACAGGCTCCAAGAGACCCAGTACTTC. Translation: CASRHRLQETQYF.

This chain links TRBV5-4 with TRBJ1-2; possibly TRBD1 for D (6 bases). V was shortened by 3 bases and J by 7 bases, with 16 bases between the two germline ends. The CDR3 extends over 14 amino acids. Germline V gene data show CDR1 as SGHNT and CDR2 as YYREEE (reference sequence). CDR3 nucleotides: TGTGCCAGCAGCTCGGGACACCTGATAGGTGGCTACACCTTC. The encoded protein is CASSSGHLIGGYTF. The whole variable domain, filled in from reference TRBV5-4 and TRBJ1-2, reads ETGVTQSPTHLIKTRGQQVTLRCSSQSGHNTVSWYQQALGQGPQFIFQYYREEENGRGNFPPRFSGLQFPNYSSELNVNALELDDSALYLCASSSGHLIGGYTFGSGTRLTVV.

The chain uses TRBV19 and TRBJ1-5; 12 positions match TRBD1. Losses at the gene ends were 10 bases for V and 6 bases for J; bases not matched to a gene: 7. This CDR3 spans 14 amino acids. Germline V gives CDR1 LNHDA, CDR2 SQIVND (reference sequence). The CDR3 region is CATQGTGGRQPQHF. The CDR3 bases are TGTGCCACCCAAGGGACAGGGGGCCGTCAGCCCCAGCATTTT.

This clone was seen once. The chain joins TRBV7-6 to TRBJ2-1; 7 bases are a match to TRBD1. Trimming cost V 2 bases and J 4 bases; bases outside gene matches: 11. Germline V gives CDR1 SGHVS, CDR2 FNYEAQ. This CDR3 is built from 17 residues. The CDR3 loop is CASSLRLAGGSYNEQFF. The CDR3 DNA reads TGTGCCAGCAGCTTACGGCTAGCAGGGGGAAGTTACAATGAGCAGTTCTTC.

This chain joins TRBV5-1 and TRBJ1-2; D is unclear. The V end was cut by 2 bases, the J end by 7 bases, with 15 bases between. Germline values: CDR1 SGHRS, CDR2 YFSETQ. This CDR3 has 14 residues. The CDR3 bases are TGCGCCAGCAGCTTAAACAAGGCGGTGTCTGGCTACACCTTC. As protein: CASSLNKAVSGYTF.

The rearrangement uses TRBV6-5 and TRBJ2-7; possibly TRBD2 for D (6 bases). The CDR3 sequence is 13 residues long. Trimming pared 8 bases from V and 2 bases from J, leaving 13 bases between. Per germline, CDR1 MNHEY and CDR2 SVGAGI. The CDR3 is CASLVRDTYEQYF. As DNA, the CDR3 is TGTGCCAGCCTGGTGCGGGATACCTACGAGCAGTACTTC.

This CDR3 reads CASSSDRVRETQYF. CDR3 DNA: TGTGCCAGCAGTTCGGACAGGGTTAGAGAGACCCAGTACTTC. This chain connects TRBV2 to TRBJ2-5; the match to TRBD1 covers 8 bases. The CDR3 runs 14 residues. Germline trimming cut 5 bases from V and 4 bases from J; bases unmatched to any gene: 6. Germline CDR1 reads SNHLY; CDR2 reads FYNNEI.

This chain joins TRBV6-1 and TRBJ2-5; the match to TRBD1 covers 12 bases. Trimming took 3 bases from V and 4 from J; bases not matched to a gene: 6. The length of the CDR3 is 16 residues. Germline CDR1 reads MNHNS; CDR2 reads SASEGT. Written as DNA, the CDR3 is TGTGCCAGCAGTGAGTGGGGGACAGGGGGCTCAGAGACCCAGTACTTC. Translating gives CASSEWGTGGSETQYF.

Here the CDR3 DNA reads TGTGCCAGCAGTCCGGGAAGTGGGGATGAGCAGTTCTTC. It is translated as CASSPGSGDEQFF. The chain joins TRBV28 to TRBJ2-1; perhaps TRBD2 as D (5 bases). The CDR3 sequence is 13 residues long. The germline CDR1 and CDR2 sequences are MDHEN and SYDVKM. V was clipped by 5 bases and J by 8 bases, with 13 bases between them.

The chain carries TRBV4-1 and TRBJ1-5; D is ambiguous. The CDR3 totals 14 residues. CDR1 and CDR2 (germline): MGHRA, YSYEKL. V was clipped by 3 bases and J by 3 bases, with 9 bases between them. The CDR3 region has the DNA TGCGCCAGCAGCCAGAGAGGGCCCAATCAGCCCCAGCATTTT. Amino acid sequence: CASSQRGPNQPQHF.

The genes are TRBV4-1 and TRBJ1-2; 9 bases fit TRBD1. The CDR3 is made up of 15 amino acids. V was pared by 0 bases and J by 5 bases, with 4 bases of the junction left unmatched. Germline V CDR1 and CDR2: MGHRA, YSYEKL. The CDR3 nucleotides are TGCGCCAGCAGCCAAGACCGGGACAGGGTTTATGGCTACACCTTC. Its translation: CASSQDRDRVYGYTF.

The chain links TRBV19 to TRBJ2-7; 8 nucleotides line up with TRBD1. Germline V gene data show CDR1 as LNHDA and CDR2 as SQIVND (reference sequence). Trimming at V came to 0 bases and at J to 4 bases, leaving 2 bases not matched to a gene. CDR3 size: 14 residues. The CDR3 DNA sequence: TGTGCCAGTAGTATAGACGACAGGGGATACGAGCAGTACTTC. Translation gives CASSIDDRGYEQYF.

This clone is a singleton in its sample. The V and J genes are TRBV6-6 and TRBJ2-1; D uncertain. The germline V gene encodes CDR1 MNHNY and CDR2 SVGAGI (reference sequence). The CDR3 runs 14 residues. V was cut by 6 bases and J by 8 bases, with 17 bases left in between. The CDR3 DNA is TGTGCCAGCAGCATAGACTCTTCTCGACATGAGCAGTTCTTC. It is translated as CASSIDSSRHEQFF.

The rearrangement joins TRBV28 to TRBJ2-7, with TRBD1 identical over 8 bases. Germline trimming cut 5 bases from V and 7 bases from J; bases unmatched to any gene: 16. The CDR3 spans 16 residues. Germline values: CDR1 MDHEN, CDR2 SYDVKM. Here the CDR3 reads CASSQYSGTGPREQYF. The CDR3 coding sequence is TGTGCCAGCAGTCAATATTCCGGGACAGGACCAAGGGAGCAGTACTTC.

This rearrangement joins TRBV3-1 (or the pseudogene TRBV3-2) to TRBJ2-1; 10 bases line up with TRBD2. Germline V CDR1 and CDR2: LGHDT, YNNKEL (reference sequence). Trimming took 0 bases from V and 2 from J; bases not matched to a gene: 1. The CDR3 has 16 residues. The CDR3 loop is CASSQEAGGTYNEQFF. Written as DNA, the CDR3 is TGTGCCAGCAGCCAAGAAGCGGGGGGGACCTACAATGAGCAGTTCTTC.

This rearrangement joins TRBV7-3 to TRBJ2-2; no reliable D call. V shed 8 bases and J shed 3 bases, with 13 bases lying between them. The CDR3 has 14 amino acids. The germline V gene has CDR1 SGHTA and CDR2 FQGTGA. As DNA, the CDR3 is TGTGCCAGCGCGGAAAGATTTGACACCGGGGAGCTGTTTTTT. Its translation is CASAERFDTGELFF.

This chain links TRBV19 with TRBJ2-1, with 7 bases identical to TRBD2. Per the germline V gene, CDR1 is LNHDA and CDR2 is SQIVND (reference sequence). With 4 bases clipped from V and 5 bases from J, the junction kept 5 bases outside the gene matches. The CDR3 totals 14 residues. The CDR3 is CASSRREGHNEQFF. The CDR3 DNA sequence: TGTGCCAGTAGTAGGAGGGAGGGCCACAATGAGCAGTTCTTC.

The V gene is TRBV5-1, the J gene TRBJ2-1; D is possibly TRBD2 (6 bases). Trimming removed 1 base at V and 5 bases at J, with 16 bases between. The CDR3 covers 16 residues. Germline loops: CDR1 SGHRS, CDR2 YFSETQ. The CDR3 nucleotides are TGCGCCAGCAGCTTGTTGAGTAGCGGAGCTAACAATGAGCAGTTCTTC. Translation: CASSLLSSGANNEQFF.